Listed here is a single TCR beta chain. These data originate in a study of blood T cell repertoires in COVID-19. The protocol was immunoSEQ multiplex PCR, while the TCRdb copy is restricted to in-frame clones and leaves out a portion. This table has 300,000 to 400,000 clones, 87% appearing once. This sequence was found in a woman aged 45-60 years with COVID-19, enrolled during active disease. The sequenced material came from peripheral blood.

Here the CDR3 reads CASSRRQGANTGELFF. The DNA of the CDR3 is TGTGCCAGCAGCCGACGACAGGGGGCGAACACCGGGGAGCTGTTTTTT. J is TRBJ2-2 and V is TRBV28; TRBD1 agrees at 9 bases. This CDR3 contains 16 residues. Unmatched junction bases numbered 5, after V lost 6 bases and J lost 0 bases. Germline V gene data show CDR1 as MDHEN and CDR2 as SYDVKM.